This is a list of T cell receptor beta chains from one sample in a study of Graves' ophthalmopathy and Graves' hyperthyroidism. TCRdb reprocessed the multiplex PCR reads with MiXCR, giving one entry per CDR3 protein. The sample lists roughly 170,000 distinct CDR3 sequences, roughly two fifths occurring once. The sequenced material came from peripheral blood. The receptors originated from a man under 40 with Graves' ophthalmopathy. The CDR3 runs from the conserved cysteine through the conserved F or W. A D gene is named only where the DNA matches it firmly. Only some rows state a clone size, as once, few, many or a class for expanded clones.

few	.	TRBV12-3/TRBV12-4	TRBJ1-1	TGTGCCAGCAGTGACCACACTGAAGCTTTCTTT	CASSDHTEAFF
many	TRBD2	TRBV24-1	TRBJ2-2	TGTGCCACCAATCCCAGGACGACTAGCGGGAGCCTCAACACCGGGGAGCTGTTTTTT	CATNPRTTSGSLNTGELFF
many	.	TRBV30	TRBJ2-4	TGTGCCTGGAGTGGATATTCGCAGAAAGGAAACATTCAGTACTTC	CAWSGYSQKGNIQYF
few	.	TRBV11-2	TRBJ1-1	TGTGCCAGCAGCAAGGGACAGAACACTGAAGCTTTCTTT	CASSKGQNTEAFF
many	.	TRBV28	TRBJ1-5	TGTGCCAGCAGTTCCAAACAGATCCTTCGGGGGAATCAGCCCCAGCATTTT	CASSSKQILRGNQPQHF
.	.	TRBV7-2	TRBJ2-7	TGTGCCAGCAGCTCGGGTCCAGGGCACGAGCAGTACTTC	CASSSGPGHEQYF
.	.	TRBV6-5	TRBJ1-5	TGTGCCAGCAGTTATAATGAAGATCAGCCCCAGCATTTT	CASSYNEDQPQHF
.	.	TRBV19	TRBJ1-5	TGTGCCAGTAGTATAGGCAGGGAGACGCCCCAGCATTTT	CASSIGRETPQHF
.	TRBD1	TRBV12-3/TRBV12-4	TRBJ1-1	TGTGCCAGCAGTGACGACAGGGCCATGAACACTGAAGCTTTCTTT	CASSDDRAMNTEAFF
.	TRBD1	TRBV11-1	TRBJ1-1	TGTGCCTACGAGGGGGCTGCAGGTGGGGCGAACACTGAAGCTTTCTTT	CAYEGAAGGANTEAFF
many	TRBD1	TRBV12-3/TRBV12-4	TRBJ1-2	TGTGCCAGCAGTCCAGCCAGGGGGCATGGCTACACCTTC	CASSPARGHGYTF
many	TRBD2	TRBV12-3/TRBV12-4	TRBJ2-2	TGTGCCAGCAGTTTAGCGCTGGGGGGGGGATCCACCGGGGAGCTGTTTTTT	CASSLALGGGSTGELFF
many	.	TRBV28	TRBJ2-7	TGTGCCAGCAGCCTTAGCGGAAGCTCCTACGAGCAGTACTTC	CASSLSGSSYEQYF
many	.	TRBV10-3	TRBJ2-7	TGTGCCATCAGTGGTAGCGGAGAGTCCTACGAGCAGTACTTC	CAISGSGESYEQYF
.	.	TRBV6-1	TRBJ2-5	TGTGCCAGCAGTGATGTGGGGAGAAGGGAGACCCAGTACTTC	CASSDVGRRETQYF
.	TRBD1	TRBV28	TRBJ1-1	TGTGCCAGCTCCTTCCGGGACAGGGGGCTTTACACTGAAGCTTTCTTT	CASSFRDRGLYTEAFF
many	TRBD2	TRBV6-1	TRBJ2-5	TGTGTGGTGACTAGCGGGAGGGGGGAGACCCAGTACTTC	CVVTSGRGETQYF
.	TRBD2	TRBV19	TRBJ2-2	TGTGCCAGTAGGACGACAGGGGTCCCGGGACTAGCGGGTTTGAACACCGGGAAGCTGTTTTTT	CASRTTGVPGLAGLNTGKLFF
.	.	TRBV2	TRBJ2-5	TGTGCCAGCAGTGAAGATGCGACCCAGTACTTC	CASSEDATQYF
many	.	TRBV30	TRBJ2-5	TGTGCCTGGAGTGTGGGAGTCCAAGAGACCCAGTACTTC	CAWSVGVQETQYF
.	.	TRBV19	TRBJ1-5	TGTGCCAGTAGTATTGCAGGGGTGAATAGCAATCAGCCCCAGCATTTT	CASSIAGVNSNQPQHF
.	.	TRBV12-3/TRBV12-4	TRBJ1-1	TGTGCCAGCAAGACAGGTTACACTGAAGCTTTCTTT	CASKTGYTEAFF
many	TRBD1	TRBV9	TRBJ2-5	TGTGCCAGCAGCGTAGGAGACAGGGGGCGCGTGGAGACCCAGTACTTC	CASSVGDRGRVETQYF
many	.	TRBV5-1	TRBJ1-6	TGCGCCAGCAGCTTGGAACAGAATAATTCACCCCTCCACTTT	CASSLEQNNSPLHF
.	TRBD2	TRBV6-1	TRBJ2-5	TGTGCCAGCAGACCCACTAGCGGGAGGGCTCGCCAAGAGACCCAGTACTTC	CASRPTSGRARQETQYF
.	.	TRBV12-3/TRBV12-4	TRBJ2-5	TGTGCCAGCAGCCTCGGAGCGGAGCCGTACCAAGAGACCCAGTACTTC	CASSLGAEPYQETQYF
many	.	TRBV5-1	TRBJ1-6	TGCGCCAGCAGCTTGGCCGGGATCGAGCCCCTCCACTTT	CASSLAGIEPLHF
.	.	TRBV19	TRBJ1-1	TGTGCCAGTAGTATTCCTTACGGTACCGGGCGGGTGAACACTGAAGCTTTCTTT	CASSIPYGTGRVNTEAFF
many	.	TRBV29-1	TRBJ2-7	TGCAGCGTTGAAGATAGGGCCAGGGCATCCTACGAGCAGTACTTC	CSVEDRARASYEQYF
few	TRBD2	TRBV6-2/TRBV6-3	TRBJ2-5	TGTGCCAGCAGTTACCCCGGACTAGCGGGAGAAGAGACCCAGTACTTC	CASSYPGLAGEETQYF
.	.	TRBV19	TRBJ1-6	TGTGCCAGTAGTATGAGGGGAAGAGGTGGAAATTCACCCCTCCACTTT	CASSMRGRGGNSPLHF
many	.	TRBV30	TRBJ1-3	TGTGCCTGGAGTGGGGGGGGCGAAGGAAACACCATATATTTT	CAWSGGGEGNTIYF
many	.	TRBV13	TRBJ2-7	TGTGCCAGCAGCGAACGGGACACCATGTCCTACGAGCAGTACTTC	CASSERDTMSYEQYF
.	TRBD1	TRBV6-1	TRBJ2-5	TGTGCCAGCGGACAGGGTTTGAAGACCCAGTACTTC	CASGQGLKTQYF
.	.	TRBV6-2/TRBV6-3	TRBJ1-1	TGTGCCAGCAGTTACCTAGGGCCCACTGAAGCTTTCTTT	CASSYLGPTEAFF
many	.	TRBV15	TRBJ1-1	TGTGCCACCAGCAGAGATCAGGGTGAAGCTTTCTTT	CATSRDQGEAFF
many	TRBD1	TRBV9	TRBJ1-1	TGTGCCAGCAGCCCCCGGGACAGGGCTGGCACTGAAGCTTTCTTT	CASSPRDRAGTEAFF
many	TRBD1	TRBV7-9	TRBJ2-7	TGTGCCAGCAGCTACGTCAGGGGACAGACTTCCTACGAGCAGTACTTC	CASSYVRGQTSYEQYF
many	.	TRBV15	TRBJ1-5	TGTGCCACCAGCAGAGATCTTTCAGGACCGTATAGCAATCAGCCCCAGCATTTT	CATSRDLSGPYSNQPQHF
.	TRBD1	TRBV7-2	TRBJ2-7	TGTGCCAGCAGCTCCAATGACAGGGCAAGGTACGAGCAGTACTTC	CASSSNDRARYEQYF
few	TRBD2	TRBV6-1	TRBJ2-7	TGTGCCAGCCGCCGGGGGGGCTCCTACGAGCAGTACTTC	CASRRGGSYEQYF